This is a list of T cell receptor beta chains from one sample in a study of blood T cell repertoires in COVID-19. Using immunoSEQ multiplex PCR, the repertoire was profiled, and TCRdb retains in-frame clones only, with some absent. The sample has 150,000 or so clones, roughly nine tenths seen once. The specimen was peripheral blood. Source of these receptors: a man between 60 and 70 years old with acute or convalescent COVID-19. Both conserved end residues are part of each CDR3. A D gene is named only where the DNA matches it firmly. Clone size appears in some rows only: once, few, many, or a class for an expanded clone.

J gene	V gene	clone size	D gene	CDR3 protein	CDR3 DNA
TRBJ1-1	TRBV27	once	NA	CASSPLVRGNTEAFF	TGTGCCAGCAGTCCCTTGGTCAGGGGGAACACTGAAGCTTTCTTT
TRBJ1-2	TRBV9	NA	TRBD1	CASSDGQGAYGYTF	TGTGCCAGCAGCGATGGGCAGGGGGCCTATGGCTACACCTTC
TRBJ1-1	TRBV7-5	NA	NA	CARSLNRALNTEAFF	TGTGCCAGAAGCTTGAACAGGGCCCTGAACACTGAAGCTTTCTTT
TRBJ2-4	TRBV19	once	NA	CASSLGQGLSKNIQYF	TGTGCCAGTAGTCTTGGTCAGGGGCTATCCAAAAACATTCAGTACTTC
TRBJ1-6	TRBV27	NA	NA	CASSLTKRNSPLHF	TGTGCCAGCAGTTTAACCAAGCGGAATTCACCCCTCCACTTT
TRBJ1-2	TRBV6-6	NA	NA	CASSFNGYTF	TGTGCCAGCAGTTTCAATGGCTACACCTTC
TRBJ2-3	TRBV6-5	NA	NA	CASTPRRVSTDTQYF	TGTGCCAGCACCCCGAGGCGGGTTAGCACAGATACGCAGTATTTT
TRBJ1-5	TRBV4-1	NA	NA	CASSQQGTDQPQHF	TGCGCCAGCAGCCAACAGGGAACGGATCAGCCCCAGCATTTT
TRBJ1-2	TRBV2	NA	NA	CASSRTTAGGSSYTF	TGTGCCAGCAGTCGAACGACAGCCGGGGGTTCCAGCTACACCTTC
TRBJ1-2	TRBV10-3	NA	TRBD1	CAISEEGAFYGYTF	TGTGCCATCAGTGAGGAGGGGGCGTTCTATGGCTACACCTTC
TRBJ2-2	TRBV30	NA	NA	CAWSVYTGELFF	TGTGCCTGGTCGGTTTACACCGGGGAGCTGTTTTTT
TRBJ2-5	TRBV7-7	NA	TRBD1	CASSRGTAQETQYF	TGTGCCAGCAGCAGGGGGACAGCTCAAGAGACCCAGTACTTC
TRBJ2-5	TRBV4-2	NA	TRBD2	CASSQLAAQETQYF	TGTGCCAGCAGCCAACTAGCGGCCCAAGAGACCCAGTACTTC
TRBJ2-3	TRBV3-1/TRBV3-2	many	NA	CASSFTTDTQYF	TGTGCCAGCAGCTTCACTACAGATACGCAGTATTTT
TRBJ2-1	TRBV29-1	once	NA	CSVAGYNEQFF	TGCAGCGTTGCGGGGTACAATGAGCAGTTCTTC
TRBJ1-4	TRBV19	NA	NA	CASRRGVSSANEKLFF	TGTGCCAGTAGACGCGGGGTTTCCTCGGCTAATGAAAAACTGTTTTTT
TRBJ2-2	TRBV7-6	NA	TRBD2	CASSLTALAGAVNTGELFF	TGTGCCAGCAGCTTAACCGCCCTAGCGGGGGCCGTTAACACCGGGGAGCTGTTTTTT
TRBJ2-3	TRBV27	NA	TRBD2	CASSSGLAGAGTDTQYF	TGTGCCAGCAGTTCGGGACTAGCGGGGGCGGGCACAGATACGCAGTATTTT
TRBJ2-1	TRBV6-4	NA	TRBD1	CASSVRQGTVGNNEQFF	TGTGCCAGCAGTGTCCGACAGGGAACGGTCGGGAATAATGAGCAGTTCTTC
TRBJ1-5	TRBV10-3	NA	NA	CAISESGGNQPQHF	TGTGCCATCAGTGAGTCGGGGGGGAATCAGCCCCAGCATTTT
TRBJ1-3	TRBV7-8	NA	NA	CASSFGGTSSGNTIYF	TGTGCCAGCAGCTTCGGCGGCACCTCCTCTGGAAACACCATATATTTT
TRBJ2-5	TRBV27	NA	NA	CASKGQQETQYF	TGTGCCAGCAAGGGGCAGCAGGAGACCCAGTACTTC
TRBJ1-1	TRBV5-1	NA	NA	CASSSQLNTEAFF	TGCGCCAGCAGCTCCCAGTTGAACACTGAAGCTTTCTTT
TRBJ2-1	TRBV9	NA	NA	CASSANWGAYNEQFF	TGTGCCAGCAGCGCAAATTGGGGGGCCTACAATGAGCAGTTCTTC
TRBJ1-1	TRBV3-1/TRBV3-2	NA	NA	CASSQGHLNTEAFF	TGTGCCAGCAGCCAGGGACACTTGAACACTGAAGCTTTCTTT
TRBJ2-7	TRBV11-3	NA	TRBD2	CASSLDSGLEGEQYF	TGTGCCAGCAGCTTAGATAGCGGACTAGAAGGCGAGCAGTACTTC
TRBJ2-3	TRBV18	NA	NA	CASSPQFRADTQYF	TGTGCCAGCTCACCACAATTCAGGGCAGATACGCAGTATTTT
TRBJ1-6	TRBV6-1	NA	TRBD1	CASSEGGQNSPLHF	TGTGCCAGCAGTGAAGGGGGACAGAATTCACCCCTCCACTTT
TRBJ2-7	TRBV11-2	NA	NA	CASSLSTGLSSYEQYF	TGTGCCAGCAGCTTATCCACAGGGTTAAGCTCCTACGAGCAGTACTTC
TRBJ1-2	TRBV29-1	NA	TRBD1	CSVEGQGIDYGYTF	TGCAGCGTTGAAGGACAGGGGATAGACTATGGCTACACCTTC
TRBJ2-7	TRBV7-2	NA	TRBD2	CASSLDPGGPYEQYF	TGTGCCAGCAGCTTAGACCCGGGAGGGCCTTACGAGCAGTACTTC
TRBJ1-1	TRBV19	NA	NA	CASSIRQVNTEAFF	TGTGCCAGTAGCATTAGACAGGTCAACACTGAAGCTTTCTTT
TRBJ2-2	TRBV9	NA	TRBD2	CASSVVASGTAGELFF	TGTGCCAGCAGCGTAGTCGCTAGCGGGACGGCCGGGGAGCTGTTTTTT
TRBJ2-2	TRBV21-1	NA	NA	CASSPYVAGGRGTGELFF	TGTGCCAGCAGCCCGTACGTAGCGGGGGGGCGTGGCACCGGGGAGCTGTTTTTT
TRBJ2-2	TRBV27	few	NA	CASSLIGQNTGELFF	TGTGCCAGCAGTTTGATAGGACAGAACACCGGGGAGCTGTTTTTT
TRBJ2-2	TRBV5-1	NA	TRBD1	CASSFSPGQGVTGELFF	TGCGCCAGCAGCTTCAGCCCGGGACAGGGGGTTACCGGGGAGCTGTTTTTT
TRBJ2-5	TRBV5-1	few	TRBD2	CASSLSSGERETQYF	TGCGCCAGCAGCTTGTCTAGCGGAGAAAGAGAGACCCAGTACTTC
TRBJ2-3	TRBV11-2	NA	NA	CASSLERRVTDTQYF	TGTGCCAGCAGCTTAGAACGGAGGGTCACAGATACGCAGTATTTT
TRBJ1-1	TRBV29-1	once	NA	CSVVKGGVRAFF	TGCAGCGTTGTAAAGGGGGGGGTGAGGGCTTTCTTT
TRBJ1-1	TRBV29-1	NA	NA	CSVGQNTEAFF	TGCAGCGTTGGACAGAACACTGAAGCTTTCTTT
TRBJ2-1	TRBV5-1	NA	NA	CASSLADWSSYNEQFF	TGCGCCAGCAGCTTGGCCGACTGGAGCTCCTACAATGAGCAGTTCTTC
TRBJ1-3	TRBV10-3	NA	NA	CAITQGQGISTIYF	TGTGCCATCACTCAAGGGCAGGGAATTAGCACCATATATTTT
TRBJ1-1	TRBV11-2	NA	NA	CASSLGSVTEAFF	TGTGCCAGCAGCCTAGGGAGTGTGACTGAAGCTTTCTTT
TRBJ2-2	TRBV11-2	NA	TRBD1	CASSLTGTGYTGELFF	TGTGCCAGCAGCTTAACCGGGACAGGCTACACCGGGGAGCTGTTTTTT
TRBJ1-5	TRBV19	NA	TRBD1	CASTVTGGGQPQHF	TGTGCCAGTACCGTCACAGGGGGAGGCCAGCCCCAGCATTTT